These T cell receptor beta chains were read from a single sample in a study of T cell responses to AZD1222 COVID-19 vaccine. Profiled with immunoSEQ multiplex PCR; TCRdb holds only in-frame clones, not every one. The repertoire holds about 200,000 clones, with approximately 93% as singletons. Sample: peripheral blood, taken 28 days after the second AZD1222 dose. These TCRs come from an adult who received the AZD1222 COVID-19 vaccine. CDR3s include the opening cysteine and the closing phenylalanine or tryptophan.

V	CDR3
TRBV13	CASSLGADLYLYGYTF
TRBV3-1/TRBV3-2	CASSPDGGGQPQHF
TRBV7-9	CASSPQGTMNTEAFF
TRBV6-6	CASSYPGQGAYGYTF
TRBV7-7	CASSPPGLGETQYF
TRBV6-5	CASSSFPGTEAFF
TRBV27	CASSLSPGNTIYF
TRBV5-1	CASSTGLHNEQFF
TRBV30	CAWGMGGLGTEAFF
TRBV6-4	CASSGMDRADGFYEQYF
TRBV12-3/TRBV12-4	CASSLLHTQYF
TRBV5-4	CASSLDGPYEQYF
TRBV4-1	CASSQEDRANEKLFF
TRBV24-1	CATSEGAGVAFF
TRBV19	CASSRTVSYEQYF
TRBV5-1	CASSPRTGPYEKLFF
TRBV5-6	CASSLPGQGFGNTIYF
TRBV13	CASRPGQLITGELFF
TRBV5-1	CASSLQGMGSNQPQHF
TRBV2	CASSVGGNNYGYTF
TRBV27	CASSSRDRGGNTEAFF
TRBV6-1	CASSEAQGGGTEAFF
TRBV2	CASYGGLTEAFF
TRBV25-1	CASARLTGEKLFF
TRBV10-3	CAISDSGAVGNIQYF
TRBV23-1	CASSQSIGGPNTEAFF
TRBV18	CASSPTKGQGAGGANVLTF
TRBV5-1	CASGREGAWNTEAFF
TRBV25-1	CASSESPTDTQYF
TRBV19	CASSTTGTGTDTQYF
TRBV10-3	CAISESQTSNQPQHF
TRBV7-2	CASSLEGLLSSGNTIYF
TRBV11-2	CASSLDPGSSYEQYF
TRBV5-1	CASSPQRAERGNEQFF
TRBV9	CASSEGGNQPQHF
TRBV2	CASSQEPYGYTF
TRBV27	CASSPQGLNNQPQHF
TRBV2	CASSTDRLRTEAFF
TRBV7-2	CASSRRPATNEKLFF
TRBV5-1	CASSLDREDYGYTF
TRBV9	CASSANRAPYEQYF
TRBV2	CASTRASEQYF
TRBV10-1	CASSESSGPGNTIYF
TRBV19	CASSIDSSGFYNEQFF
TRBV10-3	CASARTETQYF
TRBV28	CASSSDRDYQPQHF
TRBV27	CASSTGGQPQHF
TRBV19	CASSRQGLNEKLFF
TRBV10-1	CASSAGQGYEQYF
TRBV27	CASSVRLREKLFF
TRBV19	CASSNRRDREYNEQFF
TRBV18	CASSLGTVSSYNSPLHF
TRBV7-2	CASTGGRGQGQPQHF
TRBV5-1	CASSLSGGVTEAFF
TRBV9	CASSPLTSGGKTQYF
TRBV30	CAWSVEVQNTEAFF
TRBV4-2	CASSQAEGSYEQYF
TRBV5-1	CASSTGRLGTDTQYF
TRBV7-6	CASSLDGRGFDEAFF
TRBV5-5	CASSLVPEGNSPLHF